The 6 T cell receptor beta chains in this list originate from one sample, sequenced in a study of blood T cell repertoires in COVID-19. Sequencing was performed with immunoSEQ multiplex PCR; in TCRdb, only in-frame clones are kept and a portion is missing. The repertoire consists of some 350,000 clones, with under 95% occurring once and the leading ten covering under 3.5%. Sequenced input: peripheral blood. These receptors originate from a woman aged 18 to 35 who had recovered from COVID-19.

The chain has TRBV10-1 and TRBJ1-1; D not resolved. This CDR3 has 15 amino acids. Trimming shortened V by 2 bases and J by 1 base, and 11 bases separated the two germline ends. Germline CDR1 is WNHNN and CDR2 is SYGVQD (reference sequence). The CDR3 DNA is TGCGCCAGCAGTGAGAATGTGGGCCCGAACACTGAAGCTTTCTTT. The encoded protein is CASSENVGPNTEAFF.

The rearrangement joins TRBV9 to TRBJ2-1; 10 bases line up with TRBD1. V was clipped by 3 bases and J by 6 bases; unmatched bases: 6. This CDR3 is built from 15 residues. CDR1 is SGDLS, CDR2 YYNGEE, per germline. In DNA form, the CDR3 reads TGTGCCAGCAGCGAGACCGGGACAGGGGTCAATGAGCAGTTCTTC. Protein: CASSETGTGVNEQFF.

The V and J genes are TRBV14 and TRBJ1-2, with a tentative D call TRBD1 (6 bases). V lost 5 bases and J 8 bases, leaving 27 bases between the germline ends. Germline V CDR1 and CDR2: SGHDN, FVKESK. The CDR3 contains 17 residues. The CDR3 here is CASSWRTAIPHYDGYTF. The CDR3 coding sequence is TGTGCCAGCAGCTGGCGGACAGCAATCCCTCACTATGACGGCTACACCTTC.

The CDR3 loop is CASRAYRDNEQFF. For the CDR3, the DNA is TGTGCCAGCAGGGCGTACAGAGACAATGAGCAGTTCTTC. V and J are TRBV5-4 and TRBJ2-1; D remains ambiguous. Trimming shortened V by 5 bases and J by 5 bases, and 11 bases separated the two germline ends. Germline V gives CDR1 SGHNT, CDR2 YYREEE (reference sequence). This CDR3 spans 13 amino acids.

This chain connects TRBV13 to TRBJ1-1; 9 positions match TRBD1. Trimming removed 5 bases from V and 5 bases from J; junction bases left unmatched: 12. Per the germline V gene, CDR1 is PRHDT and CDR2 is FYEKMQ (reference sequence). The CDR3 loop spans 16 amino acids. CDR3 DNA sequence: TGTGCCAGCAGCGACGCAGGACAGGGGCCGAGAACTGAAGCTTTCTTT. Protein: CASSDAGQGPRTEAFF.

J is TRBJ2-1 and V is TRBV18, with D possibly matching TRBD2 (5 bases). Trimming pared 3 bases from V and 2 bases from J, leaving 8 bases between. The CDR3 runs to 14 residues. Germline loops: CDR1 KGHSH, CDR2 LQKENI. The DNA of the CDR3 is TGTGCCAGCTCACCGAGGGAAGCCTACAATGAGCAGTTCTTC. Amino acids: CASSPREAYNEQFF.